This TCR beta chain was identified during a study of Graves' ophthalmopathy and Graves' hyperthyroidism. This clonotype was counted ten times or more. Using RNA transcripts, the TCR beta CDR3 regions were amplified. RT-PCR with HTBI primers came first, then second-round multiplex PCR. TCRdb ran MiXCR on the multiplex PCR reads and lists one entry per CDR3 protein. The data show approximately 640,000 distinct CDR3 sequences, about 38% seen once. This CDR3 is 14 amino acids long. CDR1 SGHTA and CDR2 FQGNSA come from the germline V gene. V was pared by 1 base and J by 2 bases, with 8 bases between. The sequenced material came from peripheral blood. The sequence was collected from an adult man with Graves' ophthalmopathy. This sequence joins TRBV7-2 and TRBJ1-2, with D hard to call. The CDR3 region is CASSLGGGNYGYTF. CDR3 nucleotide sequence: TGTGCCAGCAGCTTAGGAGGAGGGAACTATGGCTACACCTTC.